Following are 17 T cell receptor beta chains from one sample sequenced in a study of T cells in Graves' hyperthyroidism and ophthalmopathy. The TCR beta CDR3 regions underwent amplification using RNA transcripts as the source. The study used the HTBI primer set for a first-round RT-PCR of the TCR CDR3. A single record per CDR3 protein comes from TCRdb applying MiXCR to the multiplex PCR reads. The table has about 740,000 distinct CDR3 sequences, 14% seen once. The material sequenced was blood. Every receptor here comes from a woman between 18 and 30 years old with Graves' hyperthyroidism.

V usage is TRBV28 and J usage is TRBJ2-7; no firm D call. V was cut by 5 bases and J by 3 bases, with 14 bases left in between. Germline CDR1 MDHEN, CDR2 SYDVKM. The CDR3 consists of 14 residues. The CDR3 region has the DNA TGTGCCAGCAGTGGTTTGAACAGACACTACGAGCAGTACTTC. Translation gives CASSGLNRHYEQYF.

This clonotype was recorded many times. The chain is built from TRBV6-2 or TRBV6-3 and TRBJ2-5; D call uncertain. The V gene lost 5 bases and the J gene lost 5 bases, with 12 bases spanning the gap. The V gene's germline CDR1 is MNHEY and CDR2 SVGEGT. The CDR3 has 13 residues. The CDR3 DNA reads TGTGCCAGCAGTGGGCTTCCCTTGGAGACCCAGTACTTC. Translating it yields CASSGLPLETQYF.

This clonotype appeared many times. This rearrangement joins TRBV5-5 to TRBJ2-1; 10 nucleotides align to TRBD1. The CDR3 length is 17 residues. Germline assignment: CDR1 SGHKS and CDR2 YYEKEE (reference sequence). V was pared by 4 bases and J by 4 bases, with 11 bases of the junction left unmatched. The CDR3 DNA is TGTGCCAGCAGCCCGGGACAGGGGCCAACCGCTTACAATGAGCAGTTCTTC. Amino acids: CASSPGQGPTAYNEQFF.

This clonotype appeared a few times. The V and J genes are TRBV7-3 and TRBJ2-7; D ambiguous. The CDR3 totals 15 residues. V gave up 3 bases and J gave up 2 bases, with 14 bases separating them. Germline V gene sequence: CDR1 SGHTA, CDR2 FQGTGA. CDR3 coding DNA: TGTGCCAGCAGCTTCGCGCCCTACCCCCCCTACGAGCAGTACTTC. Translating gives CASSFAPYPPYEQYF.

This clonotype appeared a few times. The chain carries TRBV12-3 or TRBV12-4 and TRBJ1-1, with D possibly TRBD1 on 6 matching bases. V lost 3 bases to trimming and J lost 4 bases, with 12 bases between them. This CDR3 is 14 amino acids long. The CDR3 DNA reads TGTGCCAGCAGTTTGCAGGGGTACCCCACTGAAGCTTTCTTT. Its protein product is CASSLQGYPTEAFF.

This clonotype appeared many times. This chain links TRBV7-8 with TRBJ1-1; possibly TRBD1 for D (5 bases). Trimming pared 4 bases from V and 9 bases from J, leaving 18 bases between. This CDR3 has 14 residues. The germline gives CDR1 SGHVS, CDR2 FQNEAQ. The CDR3 DNA reads as TGTGCCAGCAGCTCATCTCGTTCCTGGACACAAGCTTTCTTT. It translates to CASSSSRSWTQAFF.

V usage is TRBV7-9 and J usage is TRBJ2-7; perhaps D is TRBD1 or TRBD2 (6 bases each). Germline CDR1 SEHNR, CDR2 FQNEAQ (reference sequence). CDR3 length: 14 residues. Between the trimmed V and J ends, which lost 1 base and 6 bases, there was a span of 13 bases. CDR3 region: CASSLGTGATEQYF. CDR3 sequence (DNA): TGTGCCAGCAGCTTAGGGACGGGGGCTACCGAGCAGTACTTC.

This clonotype occurred a few times. This chain links TRBV6-2 or TRBV6-3 with TRBJ1-6; 7 positions match TRBD1. Looked up from germline, CDR1 is MNHEY and CDR2 is SVGEGT. The trim removed 5 bases at V and 10 bases at J, leaving 5 bases unmatched. This CDR3 is built from 13 residues. The CDR3 DNA sequence: TGTGCCAGCAGTATACAAGGGGGCTCACCCCTCCACTTT. It is translated as CASSIQGGSPLHF.

This clonotype was recorded at least ten times. This sequence joins TRBV19 and TRBJ2-7; 8 positions agree with TRBD2. V lost 8 bases, J lost 2 bases, and 11 bases stayed unmatched. The CDR3 totals 15 residues. In germline, CDR1 is LNHDA, CDR2 SQIVND (reference sequence). As DNA, the CDR3 is TGTGCCAGTGGGGAAGTAGCGGGAACGACCTACGAGCAGTACTTC. Translation: CASGEVAGTTYEQYF.

This clonotype was seen a handful of times. The V and J genes are TRBV25-1 and TRBJ1-4; perhaps TRBD1 as D (5 bases). CDR1 and CDR2 (germline): MGHDK, SYGVNS. This CDR3 spans 14 amino acids. The ends were cut back, 4 bases at V and 7 bases at J, with 13 bases in the middle. As DNA, the CDR3 is TGTGCCAGCAGTGTCTTAGGGACGGCTGAAAAACTGTTTTTT. It yields the protein CASSVLGTAEKLFF.

The chain uses TRBV28 and TRBJ1-3, with TRBD1 as a possible D gene (6 bases). CDR3 size: 13 residues. V lost 10 bases, J lost 3 bases, and 13 bases lay in between. The germline V gene has CDR1 MDHEN and CDR2 SYDVKM. The CDR3 DNA reads as TGTGCCACCTACAGGGAACGTGGAAACACCATATATTTT. Protein: CATYRERGNTIYF. The full variable domain, completed using reference TRBV28 and TRBJ1-3, is DVKVTQSSRYLVKRTGEKVFLECVQDMDHENMFWYRQDPGLGLRLIYFSYDVKMKEKGDIPEGYSVSREKKERFSLILESASTNQTSMYLCATYRERGNTIYFGEGSWLTVV.

This clonotype appeared a few times. This CDR3 is CASSSSLWTGGLQLAKNIQYF. CDR3 nucleotides: TGTGCCAGCAGCTCCTCCCTTTGGACAGGGGGGTTGCAACTAGCCAAAAACATTCAGTACTTC. The chain carries TRBV6-5 and TRBJ2-4; TRBD1 aligns across 10 bases. In germline, CDR1 is MNHEY, CDR2 SVGAGI. CDR3 length equals 21 residues. V lost 6 bases and J lost 0; bases outside the gene matches: 20.

This clonotype was seen at least ten times. The chain has TRBV3-1 and TRBJ2-5, with TRBD1 as a possible D gene (6 bases). Trimming removed 1 base from V and 0 bases from J, with 9 bases in between. The CDR3 length is 15 residues. From germline, CDR1 is LGHDT and CDR2 YNNKEL (reference sequence). This CDR3 reads CASSQARDNQETQYF. CDR3 nucleotide sequence: TGTGCCAGCAGCCAAGCCCGGGACAACCAAGAGACCCAGTACTTC.

This clonotype was picked up a small number of times. This chain links TRBV29-1 with TRBJ2-1; 8 nucleotides line up with TRBD1. Trimming cost V 8 bases and J 0 bases; bases outside gene matches: 9. From germline, CDR1 is SQVTM and CDR2 ANQGSEA. The CDR3 has 15 amino acids. The CDR3, as DNA: TGCAGCCACAGGGGGAGCCATAGCTCCTACAATGAGCAGTTCTTC. It translates to CSHRGSHSSYNEQFF.

As for this clonotype: The junction differs from germline at one of its ends, possibly a read error. This chain uses TRBV10-2 with TRBJ2-7; unclear D gene. CDR1 WSHSY and CDR2 SAAADI come from the germline V gene. The CDR3 runs to 13 residues. This CDR3 is CASSVGAGYELYF. The CDR3 nucleotides are TGCGCCAGCAGTGTCGGCGCCGGCTACGAGCTGTACTTC.

This clonotype came up many times. The chain's CDR3 is CASSYNGREQFF. For the CDR3, the DNA is TGTGCCAGCAGCTATAACGGCCGTGAGCAGTTCTTC. The rearrangement uses TRBV7-9 and TRBJ2-1, with no clear D. In germline, CDR1 is SEHNR, CDR2 FQNEAQ (reference sequence). The CDR3 runs to 12 residues. The V end was cut by 4 bases, the J end by 9 bases, with 10 bases between.

This clonotype was observed many times. The chain recombines TRBV4-1 with TRBJ2-7; 10 nucleotides match TRBD2. This CDR3 spans 14 amino acids. Per the germline V gene, CDR1 is MGHRA and CDR2 is YSYEKL. V lost 3 bases and J lost 7; bases outside the gene matches: 6. The CDR3 nucleotides are TGCGCCAGCAGCCAGATCCAGGGACTAGCGGAGCAGTACTTC. Translated: CASSQIQGLAEQYF.